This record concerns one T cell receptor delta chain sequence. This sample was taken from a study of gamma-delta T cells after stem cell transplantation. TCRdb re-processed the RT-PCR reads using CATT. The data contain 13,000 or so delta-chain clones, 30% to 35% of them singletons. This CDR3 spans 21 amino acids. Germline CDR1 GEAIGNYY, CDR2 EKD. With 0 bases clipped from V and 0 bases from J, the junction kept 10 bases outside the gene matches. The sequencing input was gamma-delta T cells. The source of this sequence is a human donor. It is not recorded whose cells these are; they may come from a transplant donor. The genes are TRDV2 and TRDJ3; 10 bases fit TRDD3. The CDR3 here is CACDTDCGGYRGSWDTRQMFF. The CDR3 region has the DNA TGTGCCTGTGACACCGATTGTGGGGGATACAGAGGCTCCTGGGACACCCGACAGATGTTTTTC.